Listed here are 13 T cell receptor beta chains from one sample, sequenced in a study of blood T cells in healthy people across ages. Through a sample-barcoded 5' primer and a J-beta primer mix, a second PCR was run for about 6 to 11 cycles. TCRdb called the 5' RACE reads again in MiXCR, with one record for every CDR3 protein. This table has fewer than 1,000,000 distinct CDR3 sequences, around 42% appearing once. Sequenced sample: blood. The origin of the receptors is a man between 60 and 75 years old in good health.

This clonotype was counted between two and nine times. The rearrangement joins TRBV27 to TRBJ1-1, with 9 positions matching TRBD1. The germline V gene has CDR1 MNHEY and CDR2 SMNVEV (reference sequence). Unmatched junction bases numbered 2, after V lost 4 bases and J lost 5 bases. The CDR3 contains 13 residues. DNA for the CDR3: TGTGCCAGCAGTTCGACAGGGGGGACTGAAGCTTTCTTT. It yields the protein CASSSTGGTEAFF.

The V and J genes are TRBV12-5 and TRBJ1-1; maybe TRBD1 (5 bases). The ends were cut back, 3 bases at V and 4 bases at J, with 12 bases in the middle. The CDR3 is 14 amino acids. CDR1 and CDR2 (germline): LGHNT, FRNRAP. In nucleotides, the CDR3 is TGTGCTAGTGGTTTATTCCAGGGACCCACTGAAGCTTTCTTT. This translates into CASGLFQGPTEAFF.

V usage is TRBV10-2 and J usage is TRBJ1-1; the D gene is possibly TRBD1 (5 bases). Germline V CDR1 and CDR2: WSHSY, SAAADI. CDR3 size: 14 residues. Deletions cut 7 bases from V and 8 bases from J, with 20 bases between. The CDR3 sequence: CASKLRGPYPEAFF. The CDR3 region has the DNA TGCGCCAGCAAATTGCGGGGCCCCTACCCCGAAGCTTTCTTT.

This rearrangement joins TRBV24-1 to TRBJ2-5; 9 positions agree with TRBD1. V lost 7 bases and J lost 0; bases outside the gene matches: 8. This CDR3 has 16 residues. Germline V gene lookup returns CDR1 KGHDR and CDR2 SFDVKD. CDR3 DNA: TGTGCCACCAGCCTAAAGGGACAGGGTAACCAAGAGACCCAGTACTTC. Translation gives CATSLKGQGNQETQYF.

The chain combines TRBV5-1 with TRBJ2-3; a possible D gene is TRBD2 (5 bases). Germline assignment: CDR1 SGHRS and CDR2 YFSETQ. Trimming took off 4 bases at V and 5 bases at J, with 14 bases between the two ends. The CDR3 extends over 14 amino acids. The chain's CDR3 is CASSRRDGKDTQYF. The CDR3 DNA sequence: TGCGCCAGCAGCCGCCGGGATGGAAAAGATACGCAGTATTTT.

The chain uses TRBV6-2 or TRBV6-3 and TRBJ2-5, with D possibly TRBD2 on 5 matching bases. From germline, CDR1 is MNHEY and CDR2 SVGEGT. V was pared by 5 bases and J by 10 bases, with 17 bases between. This CDR3 is built from 13 residues. The CDR3 nucleotides are TGTGCCAGCAGTGCCGGAACTGACGGACTCCAGTACTTC. It codes for CASSAGTDGLQYF.

This clonotype came up many times. CDR3 DNA sequence: TGCGCCAGCAGCTTGTCCCAAGAGACCCAGTACTTC. Amino acids: CASSLSQETQYF. V gene TRBV5-1 combines with J gene TRBJ2-5, with D unclear. The CDR3 is made up of 12 amino acids. Germline CDR1 and CDR2: SGHRS and YFSETQ. V was trimmed by 1 base and J by 1 base, leaving 2 bases between them.

CDR3 region: CSATSTSGKTDEQFF. CDR3 coding DNA: TGCAGTGCCACTTCAACTAGCGGGAAAACGGATGAGCAGTTCTTC. The rearrangement uses TRBV20-1 and TRBJ2-1; TRBD2 aligns across 10 bases. This CDR3 has 15 residues. V gave up 6 bases and J gave up 8 bases; unmatched junction bases: 13. Germline lookup yields CDR1 DFQATT and CDR2 SNEGSKA (reference sequence).

This clonotype was counted between two and nine times. This chain uses TRBV11-1 with TRBJ2-3; 10 bases line up with TRBD2. Germline trimming cut 7 bases from V and 1 base from J; bases unmatched to any gene: 5. Germline V gene data show CDR1 as SGHAT and CDR2 as FQDESV (reference sequence). This CDR3 spans 15 amino acids. The CDR3 bases are TGTGCCAGCACCCTAGCGGGGGACCGCACAGATACGCAGTATTTT. Translated: CASTLAGDRTDTQYF.

This clonotype was found a few times. The V call is TRBV7-2, the J call TRBJ1-1; maybe TRBD1 (6 bases). V was shortened by 5 bases and J by 1 base, with 8 bases between the two germline ends. The CDR3 runs 13 residues. CDR1 is SGHTA, CDR2 FQGNSA, per germline. CDR3 coding DNA: TGTGCCAGCAGCCGGGACAAGAACACTGAAGCTTTCTTT. Translating gives CASSRDKNTEAFF. Using reference TRBV7-2 and TRBJ1-1 for the parts outside the CDR3, the full variable domain is GAGVSQSPSNKVTEKGKDVELRCDPISGHTALYWYRQSLGQGLEFLIYFQGNSAPDKSGLPSDRFSAERTGGSVSTLTIQRTQQEDSAVYLCASSRDKNTEAFFGQGTRLTVV.

The table lists this clonotype with many counts. The V gene is TRBV27, the J gene TRBJ2-7; D possibly matches TRBD1 or TRBD2 (5 bases each). Germline CDR1 is MNHEY and CDR2 is SMNVEV (reference sequence). This CDR3 contains 13 residues. V was pared by 4 bases and J by 7 bases, with 14 bases between. The CDR3 nucleotides read TGTGCCAGCAGTTCGACGGGGACGGGAGAGCAGTACTTC. It encodes CASSSTGTGEQYF.

The CDR3 region is CASSPRRGLYNEQFF. DNA of the CDR3: TGTGCCAGCTCACCACGACGGGGCCTCTACAATGAGCAGTTCTTC. This chain links TRBV18 with TRBJ2-1; D might be TRBD1 or TRBD2, each matching 5 bases. Germline V CDR1 and CDR2: KGHSH, LQKENI. V lost 1 base and J 3 bases, leaving 10 bases between the germline ends. The CDR3 totals 15 residues.

This clonotype was found a few times. This sequence joins TRBV7-9 and TRBJ1-5, with unresolved D. Trimming stripped 3 bases from V and 6 bases from J, with 12 bases between. The length of the CDR3 is 14 residues. Germline V CDR1 and CDR2: SEHNR, FQNEAQ (reference sequence). The CDR3 bases are TGTGCCAGCAGCTTGGTCGTTGGGATTCAGCCCCAGCATTTT. Translation: CASSLVVGIQPQHF.